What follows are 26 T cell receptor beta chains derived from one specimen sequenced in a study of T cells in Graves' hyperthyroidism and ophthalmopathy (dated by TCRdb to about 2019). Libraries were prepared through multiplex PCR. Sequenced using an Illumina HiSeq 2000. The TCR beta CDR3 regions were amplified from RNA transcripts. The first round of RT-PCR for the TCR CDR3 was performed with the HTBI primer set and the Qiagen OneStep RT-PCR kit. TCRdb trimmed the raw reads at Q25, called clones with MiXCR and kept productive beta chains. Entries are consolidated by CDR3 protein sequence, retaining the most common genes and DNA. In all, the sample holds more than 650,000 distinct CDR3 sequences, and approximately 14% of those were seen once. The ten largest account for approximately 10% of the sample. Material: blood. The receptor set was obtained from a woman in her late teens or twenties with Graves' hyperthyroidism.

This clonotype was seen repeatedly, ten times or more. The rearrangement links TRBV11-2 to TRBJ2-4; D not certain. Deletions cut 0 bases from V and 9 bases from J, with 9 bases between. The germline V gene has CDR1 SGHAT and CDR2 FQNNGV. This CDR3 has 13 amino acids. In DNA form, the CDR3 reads TGTGCCAGCAGCTTAGAGCAGGCCAGCATTCAGTACTTC. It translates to CASSLEQASIQYF.

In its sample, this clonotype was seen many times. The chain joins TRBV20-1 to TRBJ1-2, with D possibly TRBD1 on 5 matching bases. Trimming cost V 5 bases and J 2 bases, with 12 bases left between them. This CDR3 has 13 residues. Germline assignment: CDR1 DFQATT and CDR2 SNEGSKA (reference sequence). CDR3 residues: CSAPTGPNYGYTF. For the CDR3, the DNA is TGCAGTGCTCCCACAGGACCCAACTATGGCTACACCTTC.

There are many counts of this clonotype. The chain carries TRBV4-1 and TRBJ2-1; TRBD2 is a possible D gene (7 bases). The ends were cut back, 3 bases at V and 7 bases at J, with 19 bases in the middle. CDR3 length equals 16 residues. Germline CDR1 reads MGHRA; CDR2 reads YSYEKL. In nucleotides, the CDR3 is TGCGCCAGCAGCCACCCCAGGGGATCCGGGGGGAATGAGCAGTTCTTC. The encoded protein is CASSHPRGSGGNEQFF.

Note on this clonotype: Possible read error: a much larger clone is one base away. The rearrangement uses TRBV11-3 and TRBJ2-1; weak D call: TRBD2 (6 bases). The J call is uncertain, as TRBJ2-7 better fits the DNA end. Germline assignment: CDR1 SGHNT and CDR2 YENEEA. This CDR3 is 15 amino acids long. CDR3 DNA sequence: TGTGCCAGCAGCTTAGATGGAGGGAGGCTCAATGAGCAGTACTTC. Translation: CASSLDGGRLNEQYF.

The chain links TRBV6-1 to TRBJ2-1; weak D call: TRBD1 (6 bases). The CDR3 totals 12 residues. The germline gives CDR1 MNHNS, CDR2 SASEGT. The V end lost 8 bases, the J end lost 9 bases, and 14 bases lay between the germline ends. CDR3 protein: CASGTGIAEQFF. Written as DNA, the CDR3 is TGTGCCAGCGGAACAGGGATTGCTGAGCAGTTCTTC.

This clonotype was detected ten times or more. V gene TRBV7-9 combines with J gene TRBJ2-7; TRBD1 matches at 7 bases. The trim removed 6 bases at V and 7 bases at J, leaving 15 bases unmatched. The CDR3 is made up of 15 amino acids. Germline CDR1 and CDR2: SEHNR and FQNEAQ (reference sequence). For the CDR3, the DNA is TGTGCCAGCAGTTCCCCGGGTAGGGGGCAAGGGGAGCAGTACTTC. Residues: CASSSPGRGQGEQYF.

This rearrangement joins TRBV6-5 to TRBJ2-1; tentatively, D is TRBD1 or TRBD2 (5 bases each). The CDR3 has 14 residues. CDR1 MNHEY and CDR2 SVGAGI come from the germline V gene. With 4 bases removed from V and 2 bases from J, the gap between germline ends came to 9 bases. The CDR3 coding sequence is TGTGCCAGCAGTTTAAAGGGACCCTACAATGAGCAGTTCTTC. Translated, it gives CASSLKGPYNEQFF.

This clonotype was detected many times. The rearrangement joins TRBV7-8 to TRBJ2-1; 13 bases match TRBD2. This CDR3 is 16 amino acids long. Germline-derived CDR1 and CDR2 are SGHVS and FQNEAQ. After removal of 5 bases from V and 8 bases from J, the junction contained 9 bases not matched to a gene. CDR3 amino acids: CASSQGLAGVGDEQFF. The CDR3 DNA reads TGTGCCAGCAGCCAAGGACTAGCGGGAGTGGGCGATGAGCAGTTCTTC. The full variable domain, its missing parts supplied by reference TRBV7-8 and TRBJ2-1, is GAGVSQSPRYKVAKRGQDVALRCDPISGHVSLFWYQQALGQGPEFLTYFQNEAQLDKSGLPSDRFFAERPEGSVSTLKIQRTQQEDSAVYLCASSQGLAGVGDEQFFGPGTRLTVL.

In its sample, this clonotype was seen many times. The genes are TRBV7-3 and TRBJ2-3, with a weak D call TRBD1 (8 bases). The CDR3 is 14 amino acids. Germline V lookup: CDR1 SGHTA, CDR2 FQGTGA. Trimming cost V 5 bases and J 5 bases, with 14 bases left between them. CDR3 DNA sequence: TGTGCCAGCAGCGCCACAGGGGGGGAAGATACGCAGTATTTT. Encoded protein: CASSATGGEDTQYF.

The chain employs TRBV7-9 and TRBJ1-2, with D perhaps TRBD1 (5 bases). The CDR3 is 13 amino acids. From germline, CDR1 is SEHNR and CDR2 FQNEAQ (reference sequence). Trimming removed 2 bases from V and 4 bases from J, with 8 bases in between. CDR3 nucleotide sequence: TGTGCCAGCAGCTTAACGCAGGGCTATGGCTACACCTTC. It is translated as CASSLTQGYGYTF.

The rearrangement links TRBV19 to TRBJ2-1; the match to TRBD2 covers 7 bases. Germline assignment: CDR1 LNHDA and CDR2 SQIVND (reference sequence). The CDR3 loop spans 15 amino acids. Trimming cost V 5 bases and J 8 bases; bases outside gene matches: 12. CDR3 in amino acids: CASSGSAGMSDEQFF. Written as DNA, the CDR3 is TGTGCCAGTAGTGGGTCAGCGGGAATGTCGGATGAGCAGTTCTTC.

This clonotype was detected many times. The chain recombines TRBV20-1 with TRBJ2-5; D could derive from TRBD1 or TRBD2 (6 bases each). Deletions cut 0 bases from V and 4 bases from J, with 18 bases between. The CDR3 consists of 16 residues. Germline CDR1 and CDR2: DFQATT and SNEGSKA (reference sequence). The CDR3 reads CSARDSRGLPRETQYF. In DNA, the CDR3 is TGCAGTGCTAGAGATAGCAGGGGACTGCCTCGAGAGACCCAGTACTTC.

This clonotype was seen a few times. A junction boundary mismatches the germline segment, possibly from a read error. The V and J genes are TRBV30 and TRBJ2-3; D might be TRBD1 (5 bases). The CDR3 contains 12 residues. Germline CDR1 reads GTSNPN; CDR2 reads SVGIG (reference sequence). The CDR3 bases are TGTGCCTGGAGTCCAAGCACAGGTACGCAGTATTTT. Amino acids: CAWSPSTGTQYF.

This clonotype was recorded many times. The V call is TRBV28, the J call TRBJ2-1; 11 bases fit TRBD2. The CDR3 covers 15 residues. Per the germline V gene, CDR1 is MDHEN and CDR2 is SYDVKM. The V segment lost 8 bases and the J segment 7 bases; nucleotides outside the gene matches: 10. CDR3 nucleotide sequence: TGTGCCAGCCGTGAACTAGCGGGAGTAATGAATGAGCAGTTCTTC. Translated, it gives CASRELAGVMNEQFF.

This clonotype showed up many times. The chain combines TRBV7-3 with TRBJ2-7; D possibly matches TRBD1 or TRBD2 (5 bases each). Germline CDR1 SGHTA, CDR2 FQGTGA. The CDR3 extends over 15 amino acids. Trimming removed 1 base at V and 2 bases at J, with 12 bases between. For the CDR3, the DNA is TGTGCCAGCAGCTTAATGGCAGGGACCCCCTACGAGCAGTACTTC. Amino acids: CASSLMAGTPYEQYF. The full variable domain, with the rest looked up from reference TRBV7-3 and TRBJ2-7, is GAGVSQTPSNKVTEKGKYVELRCDPISGHTALYWYRQSLGQGPEFLIYFQGTGAADDSGLPNDRFFAVRPEGSVSTLKIQRTERGDSAVYLCASSLMAGTPYEQYFGPGTRLTVT.

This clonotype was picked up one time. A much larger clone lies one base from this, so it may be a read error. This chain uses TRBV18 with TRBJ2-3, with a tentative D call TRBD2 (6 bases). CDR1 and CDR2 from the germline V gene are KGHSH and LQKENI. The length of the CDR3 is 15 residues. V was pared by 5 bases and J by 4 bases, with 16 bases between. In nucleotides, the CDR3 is TGTGCCAGCTCATCCCGGGCTAGCGACCCAGATACGCAGTATTTT. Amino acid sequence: CASSSRASDPDTQYF.

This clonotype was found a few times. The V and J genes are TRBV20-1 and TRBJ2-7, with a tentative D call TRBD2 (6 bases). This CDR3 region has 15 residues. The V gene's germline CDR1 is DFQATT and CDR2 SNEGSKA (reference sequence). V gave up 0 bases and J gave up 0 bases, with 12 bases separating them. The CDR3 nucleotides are TGCAGTGCTAGAGAGCCGGAGGGGAGCTCCTACGAGCAGTACTTC. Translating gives CSAREPEGSSYEQYF.

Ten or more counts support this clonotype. As DNA, the CDR3 is TGTGCCAGCAGCTTATTTAGGGGGGAGGATGAGCAGTTCTTC. Protein product: CASSLFRGEDEQFF. The V call is TRBV7-9, the J call TRBJ2-1; D assignment may be TRBD1 or TRBD2 (6 bases each). The germline CDR1 and CDR2 sequences are SEHNR and FQNEAQ (reference sequence). The V gene lost 2 bases and the J gene lost 8 bases, with 13 bases spanning the gap. CDR3 length: 14 amino acids.

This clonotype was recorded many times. CDR3 region: CASREWGADQPQHF. CDR3 DNA sequence: TGTGCCAGCAGAGAATGGGGGGCAGATCAGCCCCAGCATTTT. The chain is built from TRBV2 and TRBJ1-5, with D perhaps TRBD1 (6 bases). V was clipped by 6 bases and J by 5 bases, with 14 bases between them. The CDR3 runs 14 residues. Germline V gene sequence: CDR1 SNHLY, CDR2 FYNNEI.

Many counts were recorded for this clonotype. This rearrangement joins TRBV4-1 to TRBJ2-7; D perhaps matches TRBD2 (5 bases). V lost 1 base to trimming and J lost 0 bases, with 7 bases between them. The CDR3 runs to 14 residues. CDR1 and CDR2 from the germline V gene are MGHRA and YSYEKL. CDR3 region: CASSQAAGSYEQYF. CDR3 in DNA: TGCGCCAGCAGCCAAGCGGCGGGCTCCTACGAGCAGTACTTC.

In DNA, the CDR3 is TGTGCCAGCAGTGTTCGGGGGAGAGGGGAAGCTTTCTTT. It codes for CASSVRGRGEAFF. The V call is TRBV6-1, the J call TRBJ1-1, with D possibly TRBD1 on 5 matching bases. The germline V gene encodes CDR1 MNHNS and CDR2 SASEGT. This CDR3 has 13 amino acids. V lost 4 bases and J 8 bases, leaving 14 bases between the germline ends.

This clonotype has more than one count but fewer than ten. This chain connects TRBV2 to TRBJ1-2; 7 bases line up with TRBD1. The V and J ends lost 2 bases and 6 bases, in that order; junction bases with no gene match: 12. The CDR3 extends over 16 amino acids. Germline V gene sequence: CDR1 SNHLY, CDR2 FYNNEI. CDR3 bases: TGTGCCAGCAGTGAACCCCCAGGGGGTTCCCCAAATGGCTACACCTTC. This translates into CASSEPPGGSPNGYTF.

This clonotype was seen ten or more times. As DNA, the CDR3 is TGCAGTGCTAGAGATGTGGACAGGGGCACTGAAGCTTTCTTT. Residues: CSARDVDRGTEAFF. The V gene is TRBV20-1, the J gene TRBJ1-1; 9 bases line up with TRBD1. CDR1 DFQATT and CDR2 SNEGSKA come from the germline V gene (reference sequence). V lost 0 bases, J lost 4 bases, and 3 bases stayed unmatched. The CDR3 totals 14 residues.

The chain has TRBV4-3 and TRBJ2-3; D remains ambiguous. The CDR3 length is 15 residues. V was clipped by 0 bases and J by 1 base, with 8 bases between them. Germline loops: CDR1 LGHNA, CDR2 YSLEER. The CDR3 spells CASSQEFPGTDTQYF. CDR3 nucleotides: TGCGCCAGCAGCCAAGAGTTTCCCGGCACAGATACGCAGTATTTT.

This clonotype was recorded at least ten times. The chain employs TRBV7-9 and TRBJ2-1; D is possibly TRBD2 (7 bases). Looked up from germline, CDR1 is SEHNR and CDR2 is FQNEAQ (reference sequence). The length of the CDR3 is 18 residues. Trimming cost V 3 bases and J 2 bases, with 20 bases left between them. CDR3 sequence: CASSFTQGGGSPYNEQFF. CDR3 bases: TGTGCCAGCAGCTTCACACAGGGAGGGGGATCCCCCTACAATGAGCAGTTCTTC.

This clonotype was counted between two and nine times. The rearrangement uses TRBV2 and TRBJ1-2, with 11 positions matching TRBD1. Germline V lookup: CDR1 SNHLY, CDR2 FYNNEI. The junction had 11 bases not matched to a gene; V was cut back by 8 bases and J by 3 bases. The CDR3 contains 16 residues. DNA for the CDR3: TGTGCCAGCGAACGGACAGGGGGCGCCCCCTACTATGGCTACACCTTC. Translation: CASERTGGAPYYGYTF.